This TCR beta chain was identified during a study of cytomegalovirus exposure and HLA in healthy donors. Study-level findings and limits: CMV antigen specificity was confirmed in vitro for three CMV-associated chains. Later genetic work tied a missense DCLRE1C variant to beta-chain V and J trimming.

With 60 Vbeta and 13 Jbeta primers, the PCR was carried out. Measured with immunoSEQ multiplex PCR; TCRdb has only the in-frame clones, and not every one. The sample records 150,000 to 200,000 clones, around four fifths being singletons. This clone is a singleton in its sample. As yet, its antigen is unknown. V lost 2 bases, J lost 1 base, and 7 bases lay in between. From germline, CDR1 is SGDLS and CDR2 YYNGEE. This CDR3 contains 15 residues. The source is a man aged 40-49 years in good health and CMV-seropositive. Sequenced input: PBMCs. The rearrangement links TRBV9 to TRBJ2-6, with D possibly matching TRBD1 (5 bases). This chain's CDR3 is CASSVQGSGANVLTF. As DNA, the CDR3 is TGTGCCAGCAGCGTCCAGGGATCTGGGGCCAACGTCCTGACTTTC.